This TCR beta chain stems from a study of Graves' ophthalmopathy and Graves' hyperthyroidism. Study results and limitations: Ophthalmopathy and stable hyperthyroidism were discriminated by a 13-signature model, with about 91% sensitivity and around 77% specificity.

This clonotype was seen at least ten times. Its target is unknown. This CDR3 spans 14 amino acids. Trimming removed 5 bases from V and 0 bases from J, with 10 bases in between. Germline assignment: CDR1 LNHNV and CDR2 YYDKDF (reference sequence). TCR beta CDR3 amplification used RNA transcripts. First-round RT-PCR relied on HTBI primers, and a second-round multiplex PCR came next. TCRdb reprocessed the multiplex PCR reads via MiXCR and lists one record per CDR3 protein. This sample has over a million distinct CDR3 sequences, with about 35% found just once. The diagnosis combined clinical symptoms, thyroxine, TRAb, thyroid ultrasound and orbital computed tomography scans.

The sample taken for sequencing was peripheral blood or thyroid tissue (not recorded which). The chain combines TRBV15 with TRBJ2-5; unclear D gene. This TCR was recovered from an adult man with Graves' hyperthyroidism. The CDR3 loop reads CATSSWADQETQYF. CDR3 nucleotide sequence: TGTGCCACCAGCTCTTGGGCGGACCAAGAGACCCAGTACTTC.